Listed below are T cell receptor beta chains from one sample, sequenced in a study of a mutant IDH1 vaccine in newly diagnosed glioma. Here immunoSEQ multiplex PCR was the method, and the copy in TCRdb shows in-frame clones only, minus some. The table lists around 84,000 clones, more than 80% of them singletons, with around 5% in the top ten. Antigen specificity for these receptors is unknown. Sample: PBMCs, taken from a glioma patient whose treatment included an IDH1 peptide vaccine. The receptors were gathered from a man in his forties with glioma. Both conserved end residues are part of each CDR3. D genes are given only for firm matches. The listing skips clone size in some rows; elsewhere it reads once, few, many or a size class.

j_call,clone_size,d_call,v_call,cdr3_nt,cdr3_aa
TRBJ1-1,few,.,TRBV4-2,TGTGCCAGCAGCCCTACAGGGTACACTGAAGCTTTCTTT,CASSPTGYTEAFF
TRBJ1-5,.,TRBD1,TRBV30,TGTGCCTGGAGCTTCGGGACAGGGGGAAGCAATCAGCCCCAGCATTTT,CAWSFGTGGSNQPQHF
TRBJ2-3,.,.,TRBV11-3,TGTGCCAGCAGCTCGCGGACTACCCGCACAGATACGCAGTATTTT,CASSSRTTRTDTQYF
TRBJ2-5,.,.,TRBV28,TGTGCCAGCAGTTTAGGGTCTAGTAGAGAGACCCAGTACTTC,CASSLGSSRETQYF
TRBJ1-1,.,TRBD1,TRBV5-4,TGTGCCAGCAGCCCGGGACAGGGCTGGGACACTGAAGCTTTCTTT,CASSPGQGWDTEAFF
TRBJ1-6,.,.,TRBV25-1,TGTGCCAGCAGTGATAAGGGGAGCTCCTATAATTCACCCCTCCACTTT,CASSDKGSSYNSPLHF
TRBJ1-5,few,.,TRBV7-9,TGTGCCAGCAGCCAGGGCCAGAATCAGCCCCAGCATTTT,CASSQGQNQPQHF
TRBJ2-3,once,.,TRBV5-4,TGTGCCATCGCCCTGGGACATTATTCCGACGATGCGCAGTATTTT,CAIALGHYSDDAQYF
TRBJ2-3,.,TRBD2,TRBV19,TGTGCCAGTACCCAAGGACTAGCGGGAGGGCCTCCGCAGTATTTT,CASTQGLAGGPPQYF
TRBJ2-3,.,.,TRBV5-4,TGTGCCAGCAGCAAGGGGGTGGATACGCAGTATTTT,CASSKGVDTQYF
TRBJ1-5,once,.,TRBV2,TGTGCCAGCACCGAGCGGGACACCAGCAATCAGCCCCAGCATTTT,CASTERDTSNQPQHF
TRBJ1-5,.,.,TRBV6-6,TGTGCCAGCAGTTACGATGGGGGGAGCAATCAGCCCCAGCATTTT,CASSYDGGSNQPQHF
TRBJ2-3,.,.,TRBV4-2,TGTGCCAGCAGCCAAGATTCTCGAGGGAGTGGCACAGATACGCAGTATTTT,CASSQDSRGSGTDTQYF
TRBJ2-1,.,.,TRBV7-2,TGTGCCAGCAGCCTTGACAATGAGCAGTTCTTC,CASSLDNEQFF
TRBJ2-7,few,TRBD2,TRBV5-6,TGTGCCAGCAGCTGGGGGACTAGCGGAGTATACGAGCAGTACTTC,CASSWGTSGVYEQYF
TRBJ2-7,.,.,TRBV5-1,TGCGCCAGCAGCTTGCGGTCCTACGAGCAGTACTTC,CASSLRSYEQYF